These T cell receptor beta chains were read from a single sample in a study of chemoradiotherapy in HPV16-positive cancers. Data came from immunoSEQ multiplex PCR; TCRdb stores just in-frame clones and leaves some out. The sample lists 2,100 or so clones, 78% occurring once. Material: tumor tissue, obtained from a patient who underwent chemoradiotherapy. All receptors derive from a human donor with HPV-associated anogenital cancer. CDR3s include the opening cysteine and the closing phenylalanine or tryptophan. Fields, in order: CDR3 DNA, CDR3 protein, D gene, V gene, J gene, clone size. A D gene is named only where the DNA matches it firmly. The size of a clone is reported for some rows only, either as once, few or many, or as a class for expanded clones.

CDR3 DNA: TGTGCCAGCGGGAGAGGAGGGCACCCTGGGGCCAACGTCCTGACTTTC
CDR3 protein: CASGRGGHPGANVLTF
D gene: NA
V gene: TRBV9
J gene: TRBJ2-6
clone size: NA

CDR3 DNA: TGTGCCAGCAGCTTTCAGGAGAACACTGAAGCTTTCTTT
CDR3 protein: CASSFQENTEAFF
D gene: NA
V gene: TRBV7-6
J gene: TRBJ1-1
clone size: once

CDR3 DNA: TGTGCCAGCAGCTTCACAGGGTTGGGCACCGGGGAGCTGTTTTTT
CDR3 protein: CASSFTGLGTGELFF
D gene: NA
V gene: TRBV5-4
J gene: TRBJ2-2
clone size: NA

CDR3 DNA: TGTGCCAGCAGTTTATTACTAGCGGGGGGTATTAGCACAGATACGCAGTATTTT
CDR3 protein: CASSLLLAGGISTDTQYF
D gene: TRBD2
V gene: TRBV27
J gene: TRBJ2-3
clone size: large

CDR3 DNA: TGCGCCAGCAGCCAATCAGCGGCTCGAGAGACCCAGTACTTC
CDR3 protein: CASSQSAARETQYF
D gene: NA
V gene: TRBV4-1
J gene: TRBJ2-5
clone size: NA

CDR3 DNA: TGTGCCAGCAGCTCTCGGACTAGCGGGGGGGCCGCCTCCTACAATGAGCAGTTCTTC
CDR3 protein: CASSSRTSGGAASYNEQFF
D gene: TRBD2
V gene: TRBV11-2
J gene: TRBJ2-1
clone size: NA

CDR3 DNA: TGTGCCAGCAGTTCGCCCCAGGGGAGCGACAATCAGCCCCAGCATTTT
CDR3 protein: CASSSPQGSDNQPQHF
D gene: NA
V gene: TRBV28
J gene: TRBJ1-5
clone size: NA

CDR3 DNA: TGCAGCGTTGAAGACTTAGGGACATCGGAAGCTTTCTTT
CDR3 protein: CSVEDLGTSEAFF
D gene: NA
V gene: TRBV29-1
J gene: TRBJ1-1
clone size: NA

CDR3 DNA: TGTGCCAGCAGTACCGGGACAGGGGGGCCAGAAAAACTGTTTTTT
CDR3 protein: CASSTGTGGPEKLFF
D gene: TRBD1
V gene: TRBV28
J gene: TRBJ1-4
clone size: NA

CDR3 DNA: TGTGCCAGCAGCTTAACAGGGATCTCCTACAATGAGCAGTTCTTC
CDR3 protein: CASSLTGISYNEQFF
D gene: NA
V gene: TRBV7-3
J gene: TRBJ2-1
clone size: NA

CDR3 DNA: TGTGCCAGCAGTGATCCGGACGGTTATGGCTACACCTTC
CDR3 protein: CASSDPDGYGYTF
D gene: NA
V gene: TRBV6-1
J gene: TRBJ1-2
clone size: NA

CDR3 DNA: TGTGCCAGCAGCCGACATCCGGGACAGGGAAGGGACATTCAGTACTTC
CDR3 protein: CASSRHPGQGRDIQYF
D gene: TRBD1
V gene: TRBV5-6
J gene: TRBJ2-4
clone size: NA

CDR3 DNA: TGTGCCAGCAGCTTGGATTGGGCCCCTCTGGGCTACACCTTC
CDR3 protein: CASSLDWAPLGYTF
D gene: NA
V gene: TRBV5-5
J gene: TRBJ1-2
clone size: NA

CDR3 DNA: TGTGCCAGCAGTGAAAGGGGGCATCGGGAGACCCAGTACTTC
CDR3 protein: CASSERGHRETQYF
D gene: TRBD1
V gene: TRBV25-1
J gene: TRBJ2-5
clone size: NA

CDR3 DNA: TGCGCCAGCGGGCGTGGAATTTTCGGGGAGCTGTTTTTT
CDR3 protein: CASGRGIFGELFF
D gene: NA
V gene: TRBV10-1
J gene: TRBJ2-2
clone size: NA

CDR3 DNA: TGCGCCAGCAGCTTGAGGCAGCAAACGAACACCGGGGAGCTGTTTTTT
CDR3 protein: CASSLRQQTNTGELFF
D gene: NA
V gene: TRBV5-1
J gene: TRBJ2-2
clone size: NA

CDR3 DNA: TGTGCCAGCAGCTTGGGTCCTTCCAGTCTTAACTATGGCTACACCTTC
CDR3 protein: CASSLGPSSLNYGYTF
D gene: NA
V gene: TRBV5-6
J gene: TRBJ1-2
clone size: NA

CDR3 DNA: TGCAGCGTTGTGGGGGTTGAAGCTTTCTTT
CDR3 protein: CSVVGVEAFF
D gene: NA
V gene: TRBV29-1
J gene: TRBJ1-1
clone size: NA

CDR3 DNA: TGCAGCGTTGAAGAAACAGGGGGTGAGGGCTACACCTTC
CDR3 protein: CSVEETGGEGYTF
D gene: TRBD1
V gene: TRBV29-1
J gene: TRBJ1-2
clone size: NA

CDR3 DNA: TGTGCCAGCAGCTTAACGTATTCAGGGGGCGGTGGCTACACCTTC
CDR3 protein: CASSLTYSGGGGYTF
D gene: TRBD1
V gene: TRBV7-9
J gene: TRBJ1-2
clone size: NA

CDR3 DNA: TGTGCTAGCAGCTTAGAGACCGGACCACAAGAGACCCAGTACTTC
CDR3 protein: CASSLETGPQETQYF
D gene: NA
V gene: TRBV7-7
J gene: TRBJ2-5
clone size: NA

CDR3 DNA: TGTGCCAGCAGTTTGTCGCCGGGACAGGGGGAAGATACGCAGTATTTT
CDR3 protein: CASSLSPGQGEDTQYF
D gene: TRBD1
V gene: TRBV6-6
J gene: TRBJ2-3
clone size: NA

CDR3 DNA: TGTGCCAGCAGCTTGGATCTCGCGGGGGGTCCTGGTACGCAGTATTTT
CDR3 protein: CASSLDLAGGPGTQYF
D gene: TRBD2
V gene: TRBV7-2
J gene: TRBJ2-3
clone size: NA

CDR3 DNA: TGTGCCAGCAGTGCACGGACGGTGTTTTTCTCCTACGAGCAGTACTTC
CDR3 protein: CASSARTVFFSYEQYF
D gene: NA
V gene: TRBV2
J gene: TRBJ2-7
clone size: once

CDR3 DNA: TGTGCCAGCAGCGCCCCCACGGGGACTAGAGGAGGCAATGAGCAGTTCTTC
CDR3 protein: CASSAPTGTRGGNEQFF
D gene: TRBD2
V gene: TRBV9
J gene: TRBJ2-1
clone size: NA

CDR3 DNA: TGTGCCAGCAGCCAAGCCAGGACCTATGGCTACACCTTC
CDR3 protein: CASSQARTYGYTF
D gene: NA
V gene: TRBV4-2
J gene: TRBJ1-2
clone size: NA

CDR3 DNA: TGTGCCAGCACAATTCCCCAGAATTCACCCCTCCACTTT
CDR3 protein: CASTIPQNSPLHF
D gene: NA
V gene: TRBV6-6
J gene: TRBJ1-6
clone size: NA

CDR3 DNA: TGTGCCAGCAGCCGAAACTACGACAGCAGGCACAATGAGCAGTTCTTC
CDR3 protein: CASSRNYDSRHNEQFF
D gene: NA
V gene: TRBV4-2
J gene: TRBJ2-1
clone size: NA

CDR3 DNA: TGTGCCAGCAAGGGTTATGGCTACAATGAGCAGTTCTTC
CDR3 protein: CASKGYGYNEQFF
D gene: NA
V gene: TRBV2
J gene: TRBJ2-1
clone size: NA

CDR3 DNA: TGTGCCTGGAGTGTCGGGTCGGCCAATTCACCCCTCCACTTT
CDR3 protein: CAWSVGSANSPLHF
D gene: NA
V gene: TRBV30
J gene: TRBJ1-6
clone size: NA

CDR3 DNA: TGTGCCAGCAGCTTGGGGCAGGGGGCTACTGGAAACACCATATATTTT
CDR3 protein: CASSLGQGATGNTIYF
D gene: TRBD1
V gene: TRBV13
J gene: TRBJ1-3
clone size: few

CDR3 DNA: TGTGCCAGCAGCTTAAGGGGGAGGGACGAGCAGTACTTC
CDR3 protein: CASSLRGRDEQYF
D gene: NA
V gene: TRBV7-2
J gene: TRBJ2-7
clone size: NA

CDR3 DNA: TGTGCCAGCAGCCGGAAAGGGTTCGATGGCTACACCTTC
CDR3 protein: CASSRKGFDGYTF
D gene: NA
V gene: TRBV28
J gene: TRBJ1-2
clone size: NA

CDR3 DNA: TGCGCCAGCAGCTATAAAGCGGGGGAGCAGTATTTT
CDR3 protein: CASSYKAGEQYF
D gene: TRBD2
V gene: TRBV5-1
J gene: TRBJ2-3
clone size: hyperexpanded

CDR3 DNA: TGTGCCAGCAGCCCTCGGACAAGCGCCACAGATACGCAGTATTTT
CDR3 protein: CASSPRTSATDTQYF
D gene: NA
V gene: TRBV7-6
J gene: TRBJ2-3
clone size: NA

CDR3 DNA: TGTGCCAGCAGCTTAGTCTCTGGGGAGGATGGCTACACCTTC
CDR3 protein: CASSLVSGEDGYTF
D gene: NA
V gene: TRBV11-2
J gene: TRBJ1-2
clone size: once

CDR3 DNA: TGTGCCAGCAGTGCCGCTCCGGGGAACACTGAAGCTTTCTTT
CDR3 protein: CASSAAPGNTEAFF
D gene: NA
V gene: TRBV6-4
J gene: TRBJ1-1
clone size: NA

CDR3 DNA: TGTGCCAGCAGCCAAGACGGAGGGGACCCAACGGGGACTACTTTTTTTCCCCGCTATGGCTACACCTTC
CDR3 protein: CASSQDGGDPTGTTFFPRYGYTF
D gene: NA
V gene: TRBV4-2
J gene: TRBJ1-2
clone size: NA

CDR3 DNA: TGTGCCAGCTCACCAGGAGGCAGGAGCTCCTATAATTCACCCCTCCACTTT
CDR3 protein: CASSPGGRSSYNSPLHF
D gene: NA
V gene: TRBV18
J gene: TRBJ1-6
clone size: NA

CDR3 DNA: TGTGCCAGCAGGTTCCGCCGACAGGGGGGCAATGAAAAACTGTTTTTT
CDR3 protein: CASRFRRQGGNEKLFF
D gene: TRBD1
V gene: TRBV28
J gene: TRBJ1-4
clone size: NA

CDR3 DNA: TGTGCCAGCAGCAAAGGATCAGGGGGGTCAGGGCAGGCTAATGAAAAACTGTTTTTT
CDR3 protein: CASSKGSGGSGQANEKLFF
D gene: NA
V gene: TRBV21-1
J gene: TRBJ1-4
clone size: NA

CDR3 DNA: TGTGCCAGCAGCCCGACAGGGGCCGGGGAGCTGTTTTTT
CDR3 protein: CASSPTGAGELFF
D gene: TRBD1
V gene: TRBV27
J gene: TRBJ2-2
clone size: NA

CDR3 DNA: TGTGCCAGCAGTCCTAAGACTAGCGGGGTCTACAATGAGCAGTTCTTC
CDR3 protein: CASSPKTSGVYNEQFF
D gene: TRBD2
V gene: TRBV7-9
J gene: TRBJ2-1
clone size: NA

CDR3 DNA: TGTGCCAGCAGCTTACGACTAGCGGGGGGGAGCACAGATACGCAGTATTTT
CDR3 protein: CASSLRLAGGSTDTQYF
D gene: TRBD2
V gene: TRBV13
J gene: TRBJ2-3
clone size: NA

CDR3 DNA: TGTGCCAGCGGACTATTGGACAGAGGCGGCTACACCTTC
CDR3 protein: CASGLLDRGGYTF
D gene: NA
V gene: TRBV27
J gene: TRBJ1-2
clone size: NA

CDR3 DNA: TGTGCTAGCAGCTTGGGACAGGGCTTCCAAGAGACCCAGTACTTC
CDR3 protein: CASSLGQGFQETQYF
D gene: TRBD1
V gene: TRBV7-7
J gene: TRBJ2-5
clone size: NA

CDR3 DNA: TGCGCCACGGGTACTCCTACCTATGGCTACACCTTC
CDR3 protein: CATGTPTYGYTF
D gene: NA
V gene: TRBV2
J gene: TRBJ1-2
clone size: hyperexpanded

CDR3 DNA: TGTGCCAGCAGCCATCCCTTAGAGGGAATCGAGCAGTACTTC
CDR3 protein: CASSHPLEGIEQYF
D gene: NA
V gene: TRBV14
J gene: TRBJ2-7
clone size: NA

CDR3 DNA: TGTGCCAGCTATAGCGGGGTTAGCACAGATACGCAGTATTTT
CDR3 protein: CASYSGVSTDTQYF
D gene: TRBD2
V gene: TRBV6-6
J gene: TRBJ2-3
clone size: NA

CDR3 DNA: TGTGCCAGCAGGGGACAGGGTCTGGGGAACACTGAAGCTTTCTTT
CDR3 protein: CASRGQGLGNTEAFF
D gene: TRBD1
V gene: TRBV2
J gene: TRBJ1-1
clone size: NA

CDR3 DNA: TGTGCCAGCAGCTTACGCCGACAGGGGGATGAAAAACTGTTTTTT
CDR3 protein: CASSLRRQGDEKLFF
D gene: TRBD1
V gene: TRBV7-6
J gene: TRBJ1-4
clone size: NA

CDR3 DNA: TGTGCCAGCAGCCTTCAGGTGGGGGACACTGAAGCTTTCTTT
CDR3 protein: CASSLQVGDTEAFF
D gene: NA
V gene: TRBV11-2
J gene: TRBJ1-1
clone size: NA

CDR3 DNA: TGTGCCAGCAGTTTCGGGGGAGATAATTCACCCCTCCACTTT
CDR3 protein: CASSFGGDNSPLHF
D gene: NA
V gene: TRBV28
J gene: TRBJ1-6
clone size: NA

CDR3 DNA: TGTGCCAGCAGTGACCAGCGGGGTCAAGAGACCCAGTACTTC
CDR3 protein: CASSDQRGQETQYF
D gene: TRBD2
V gene: TRBV2
J gene: TRBJ2-5
clone size: NA

CDR3 DNA: TGTGCCAGCAGCCCGTCCCCACAAGGGGAGCTGTTTTTT
CDR3 protein: CASSPSPQGELFF
D gene: NA
V gene: TRBV6-1
J gene: TRBJ2-2
clone size: NA

CDR3 DNA: TGTGCCACCCGGGAGGCTCGGGGATATGGCTACACCTTC
CDR3 protein: CATREARGYGYTF
D gene: NA
V gene: TRBV27
J gene: TRBJ1-2
clone size: large

CDR3 DNA: TGTGCCATCAGCCGGGACGGATACCAAGAGACCCAGTACTTC
CDR3 protein: CAISRDGYQETQYF
D gene: NA
V gene: TRBV10-3
J gene: TRBJ2-5
clone size: few

CDR3 DNA: TGTGCCAGCAGTCCCGACAGTTACTACGAGCAGTACTTC
CDR3 protein: CASSPDSYYEQYF
D gene: NA
V gene: TRBV28
J gene: TRBJ2-7
clone size: NA